This T cell receptor beta chain is from a study of identical twins. General observations from the study: In drawing conclusions, the study used cross-sectional statistical analysis and did not follow the same donors.

All donors were healthy, and all were Caucasian. One entry per CDR3 protein results from TCRdb running MiXCR on the 5' RACE reads. The table records 450,000 to 600,000 distinct CDR3 sequences, 20% to 25% of them present only once. Trimming removed 3 bases at V and 4 bases at J, with 12 bases between. The CDR3 sequence is 15 residues long. CDR1 MGHRA and CDR2 YSYEKL come from the germline V gene. This clonotype was counted between two and nine times. What it binds is unknown. These sequences were also reported in another study, on yellow fever vaccine responses in identical twins.

The clonotype originates from a young woman in good health. The sample consisted of CD4+ T cells sorted from blood. This chain connects TRBV4-1 to TRBJ1-4; D is possibly TRBD1 (5 bases). The CDR3 DNA is TGCGCCAGCAGCCAGGGGACGCTGGTTAATGAAAAACTGTTTTTT. It translates to CASSQGTLVNEKLFF.